A single sample gave rise to the 13 T cell receptor beta chains below, sequenced in a study of a mutant IDH1 vaccine in newly diagnosed glioma (dated by TCRdb to the early 2020s). The library was built by means of the immunoSEQ multiplex PCR assay. TCRdb mirrors the immuneACCESS table, restricted to in-frame sequences. Some clones are absent from its copies; in checked studies, under half trace to an unresolved V gene, and the reason for the others is unknown. This sample is represented by some 51,000 clones; roughly 78% of them were singletons. The biggest ten clones account for 5.2% of the sample. These receptors have no known antigen. The sample's time point, from its label and the paper: week 5, during vaccination. Every vaccine dose consisted of 300 ug of a 20-mer mutant IDH1 peptide in Montanide, administered subcutaneously together with topical imiquimod. The sequencing used PBMCs, collected from a glioma patient whose treatment included an IDH1 peptide vaccine. The receptor set was obtained from a man aged 45 to 65 with glioma.

V is TRBV2 and J is TRBJ2-6, with no clear D. Trimming left V 6 bases short and J 0 bases short, with 24 bases between. Germline values: CDR1 SNHLY, CDR2 FYNNEI. The CDR3 is 20 amino acids. The CDR3 protein is CASSLTQTNRVSSGANVLTF. The CDR3 DNA follows: TGTGCCAGCAGCCTAACGCAGACGAATCGCGTAAGCTCTGGGGCCAACGTCCTGACTTTC.

V is TRBV2 and J is TRBJ1-5; 9 bases are shared with TRBD1. V trimming: 4 bases; J trimming: 9 bases; junction bases outside the gene matches: 7. The germline gives CDR1 SNHLY, CDR2 FYNNEI. This CDR3 contains 14 residues. CDR3 protein: CASSGTGEFGPQHF. The CDR3 DNA follows: TGTGCCAGCAGTGGGACAGGGGAGTTTGGGCCCCAGCATTTT.

This clone was seen a handful of times. This chain joins TRBV6-5 and TRBJ2-7; a possible D gene is TRBD1 (6 bases). The V end lost 6 bases, the J end lost 0 bases, and 12 bases lay between the germline ends. CDR3 length equals 14 residues. In germline, CDR1 is MNHEY, CDR2 SVGAGI. CDR3: CASRRGQASYEQYF. The CDR3 nucleotides read TGTGCCAGCAGACGGGGACAAGCCTCCTACGAGCAGTACTTC.

The chain links TRBV7-8 to TRBJ1-5; weak D call: TRBD1 (5 bases). The CDR3 sequence is 15 residues long. Germline V CDR1 and CDR2: SGHVS, FQNEAQ. V dropped 5 bases and J dropped 2 bases, with 13 bases sitting between them. The CDR3 region is CASSRNQGGNQPQHF. In nucleotides, the CDR3 is TGTGCCAGCAGCCGTAACCAAGGGGGCAATCAGCCCCAGCATTTT.

There are a few counts of this clone. The V and J genes are TRBV5-1 and TRBJ1-3, with unresolved D. The CDR3 contains 12 residues. In germline, CDR1 is SGHRS, CDR2 YFSETQ. With 7 bases removed from V and 6 bases from J, the gap between germline ends came to 11 bases. The CDR3 region has the DNA TGCGCCAGCTCTGATACCGAAAACACCATATATTTT. Its protein product is CASSDTENTIYF. Together with reference TRBV5-1 and TRBJ1-3, the CDR3 gives the full variable domain: KAGVTQTPRYLIKTRGQQVTLSCSPISGHRSVSWYQQTPGQGLQFLFEYFSETQRNKGNFPGRFSGRQFSNSRSEMNVSTLELGDSALYLCASSDTENTIYFGEGSWLTVV.

The V gene is TRBV6-5, the J gene TRBJ1-2; TRBD1 aligns across 8 bases. This CDR3 has 15 residues. J lost 8 bases, V lost 2 bases, and 10 bases had no gene match. The germline V gene has CDR1 MNHEY and CDR2 SVGAGI. The DNA for the CDR3 is TGTGCCAGCAGTTACGCCGGACAGGGTTACTCGGGCTACACCTTC. This codes for CASSYAGQGYSGYTF.

The rearrangement uses TRBV5-1 and TRBJ2-3; 11 bases line up with TRBD2. V lost 4 bases, J lost 1 base, and 5 bases stayed unmatched. CDR1 is SGHRS and CDR2 is YFSETQ in the germline V gene. The CDR3 loop spans 16 amino acids. The CDR3 spells CASSLAGGPGTDTQYF. The DNA for the CDR3 is TGCGCCAGCAGCCTAGCGGGGGGCCCTGGCACAGATACGCAGTATTTT.

V usage is TRBV27 and J usage is TRBJ2-2; TRBD1 matches 10 bases. J lost 2 bases, V lost 5 bases, and 14 bases had no gene match. The CDR3 runs 19 residues. Germline V gene data show CDR1 as MNHEY and CDR2 as SMNVEV (reference sequence). The CDR3 sequence is CASSPTMTGGPINTGELFF. Here the CDR3 DNA reads TGTGCCAGCAGTCCAACTATGACAGGGGGCCCCATAAACACCGGGGAGCTGTTTTTT.

The gene calls are TRBV19 and TRBJ1-1; TRBD1 is a possible D gene (6 bases). The CDR3 runs 15 residues. CDR1 and CDR2 (germline): LNHDA, SQIVND (reference sequence). The V gene lost 7 bases and the J gene lost 1 base, with 16 bases spanning the gap. The CDR3 here is CASKRQDITNTEAFF. The CDR3 region has the DNA TGTGCCAGTAAAAGACAGGATATAACGAACACTGAAGCTTTCTTT. The full variable domain, its missing parts supplied by reference TRBV19 and TRBJ1-1, is DGGITQSPKYLFRKEGQNVTLSCEQNLNHDAMYWYRQDPGQGLRLIYYSQIVNDFQKGDIAEGYSVSREKKESFPLTVTSAQKNPTAFYLCASKRQDITNTEAFFGQGTRLTVV.

The chain uses TRBV27 and TRBJ2-5; tentatively, D is TRBD1 (5 bases). The DNA matches TRBJ2-7 better at its end, which makes the J call doubtful. Germline-derived CDR1 and CDR2 are MNHEY and SMNVEV (reference sequence). The CDR3 runs to 13 residues. This CDR3 reads CASAGKSSYEQYF. DNA for the CDR3: TGTGCCTCCGCAGGGAAGAGCTCCTACGAGCAGTACTTC.

The V gene is TRBV6-5, the J gene TRBJ2-5; D is unresolved. Germline lookup yields CDR1 MNHEY and CDR2 SVGAGI. The CDR3 has 13 amino acids. The V gene lost 10 bases and the J gene lost 2 bases, with 14 bases spanning the gap. CDR3 sequence (DNA): TGTGCCATTCCCCGGACGCTTCAAGAGACCCAGTACTTC. Its protein product is CAIPRTLQETQYF.

The chain joins TRBV11-2 to TRBJ1-1, with a tentative D call TRBD1 (6 bases). CDR3 size: 12 residues. Germline V gene lookup returns CDR1 SGHAT and CDR2 FQNNGV. The V gene lost 7 bases and the J gene lost 9 bases, with 15 bases spanning the gap. CDR3 DNA sequence: TGTGCCAGCACCCGAGGGGGGGCGAAAGCTTTCTTT. It specifies CASTRGGAKAFF. Combining the CDR3 with reference TRBV11-2 and TRBJ1-1 gives the whole variable domain EAGVAQSPRYKIIEKRQSVAFWCNPISGHATLYWYQQILGQGPKLLIQFQNNGVVDDSQLPKDRFSAERLKGVDSTLKIQPAKLEDSAVYLCASTRGGAKAFFGQGTRLTVV.

The gene calls are TRBV5-8 and TRBJ1-1; D gene uncertain. The V and J ends lost 2 bases and 6 bases respectively, with 11 bases between them. This CDR3 has 13 residues. Germline values: CDR1 SGHTS, CDR2 YDEGEE. CDR3 sequence: CASSFREDAEAFF. DNA for the CDR3: TGTGCCAGCAGCTTCCGGGAGGACGCTGAAGCTTTCTTT.